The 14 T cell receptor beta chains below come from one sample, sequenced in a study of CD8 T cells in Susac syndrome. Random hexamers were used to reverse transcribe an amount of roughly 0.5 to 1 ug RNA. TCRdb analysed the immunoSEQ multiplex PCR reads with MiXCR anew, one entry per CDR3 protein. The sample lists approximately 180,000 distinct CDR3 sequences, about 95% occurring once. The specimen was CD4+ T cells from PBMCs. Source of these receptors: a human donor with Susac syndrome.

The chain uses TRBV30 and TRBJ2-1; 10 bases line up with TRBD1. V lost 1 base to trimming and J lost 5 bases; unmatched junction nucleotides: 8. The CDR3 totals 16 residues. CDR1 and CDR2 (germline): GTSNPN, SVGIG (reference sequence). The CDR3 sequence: CAWSGGDRGSHNEQFF. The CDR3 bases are TGTGCCTGGAGTGGGGGGGACAGGGGTTCACACAATGAGCAGTTCTTC. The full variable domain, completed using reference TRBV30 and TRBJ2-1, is SQTIHQWPATLVQPVGSPLSLECTVEGTSNPNLYWYRQAAGRGLQLLFYSVGIGQISSEVPQNLSASRPQDRQFILSSKKLLLSDSGFYLCAWSGGDRGSHNEQFFGPGTRLTVL.

The CDR3 sequence is CASSLTGQAGEQYF. The DNA of the CDR3 is TGTGCCAGCAGCTTAACAGGTCAAGCAGGCGAGCAGTACTTC. This sequence joins TRBV7-2 and TRBJ2-7; D possibly corresponds to TRBD1 (5 bases). The CDR3 contains 14 residues. Germline V gene sequence: CDR1 SGHTA, CDR2 FQGNSA. Trimming stripped 2 bases from V and 6 bases from J, with 14 bases between.

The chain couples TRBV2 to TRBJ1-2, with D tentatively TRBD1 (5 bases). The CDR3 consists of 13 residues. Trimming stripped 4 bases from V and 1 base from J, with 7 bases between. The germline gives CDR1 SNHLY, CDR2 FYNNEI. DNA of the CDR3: TGTGCCAGCAGTGGAGACAGTAACTATGGCTACACCTTC. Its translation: CASSGDSNYGYTF.

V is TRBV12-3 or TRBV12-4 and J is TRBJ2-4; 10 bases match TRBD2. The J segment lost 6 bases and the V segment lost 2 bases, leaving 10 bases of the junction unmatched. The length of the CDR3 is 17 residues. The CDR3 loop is CASSLRVSGRRINIQYF. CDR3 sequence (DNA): TGTGCCAGCAGTTTAAGGGTTAGCGGGAGGCGGATAAACATTCAGTACTTC.

CDR3 sequence (DNA): TGTGCCAGCAGTAAGCGGGGGCACACAGATACGCAGTATTTT. This gives the protein CASSKRGHTDTQYF. The rearrangement joins TRBV6-5 to TRBJ2-3; 8 nucleotides line up with TRBD2. The ends lost 5 bases at V and 2 bases at J; junction bases unmatched: 3. Germline CDR1 MNHEY, CDR2 SVGAGI. There are 14 residues in the CDR3.

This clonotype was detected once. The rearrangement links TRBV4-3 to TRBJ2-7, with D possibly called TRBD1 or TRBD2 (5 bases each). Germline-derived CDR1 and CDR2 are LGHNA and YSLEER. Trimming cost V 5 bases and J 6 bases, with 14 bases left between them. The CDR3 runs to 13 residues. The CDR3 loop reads CASSMTGTAEQYF. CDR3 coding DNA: TGCGCCAGCAGCATGACCGGGACCGCCGAGCAGTACTTC.

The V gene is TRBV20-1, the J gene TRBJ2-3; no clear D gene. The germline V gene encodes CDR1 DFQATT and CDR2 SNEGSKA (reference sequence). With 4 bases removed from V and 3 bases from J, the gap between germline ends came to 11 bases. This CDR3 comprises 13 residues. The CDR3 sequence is CSATGGPTDTQYF. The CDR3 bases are TGCAGTGCTACGGGCGGCCCGACAGATACGCAGTATTTT.

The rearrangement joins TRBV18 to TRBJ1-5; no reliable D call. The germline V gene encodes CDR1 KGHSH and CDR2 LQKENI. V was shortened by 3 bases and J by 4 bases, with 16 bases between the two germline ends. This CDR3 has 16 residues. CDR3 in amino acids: CASSPSATVGNQPQHF. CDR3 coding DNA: TGTGCCAGCTCACCCTCGGCAACAGTGGGGAATCAGCCCCAGCATTTT.

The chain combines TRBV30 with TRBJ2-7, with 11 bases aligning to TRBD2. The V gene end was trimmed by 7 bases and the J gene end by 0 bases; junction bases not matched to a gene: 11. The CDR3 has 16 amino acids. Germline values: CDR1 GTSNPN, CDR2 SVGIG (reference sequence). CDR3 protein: CASTGLAEPSSYEQYF. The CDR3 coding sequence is TGTGCCTCTACGGGACTAGCGGAGCCCAGCTCCTACGAGCAGTACTTC.

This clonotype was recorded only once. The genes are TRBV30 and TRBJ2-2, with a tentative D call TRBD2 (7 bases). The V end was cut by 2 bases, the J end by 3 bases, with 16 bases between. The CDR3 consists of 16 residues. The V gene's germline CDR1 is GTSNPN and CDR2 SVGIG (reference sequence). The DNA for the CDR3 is TGTGCCTGGAGTCTACGAAGGGGGGGAGACACCGGGGAGCTGTTTTTT. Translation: CAWSLRRGGDTGELFF.

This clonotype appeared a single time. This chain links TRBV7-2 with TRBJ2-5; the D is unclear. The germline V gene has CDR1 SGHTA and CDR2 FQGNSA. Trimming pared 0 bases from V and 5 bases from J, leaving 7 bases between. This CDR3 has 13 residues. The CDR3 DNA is TGTGCCAGCAGCTTAGCGAGGTGGGAGACCCAGTACTTC. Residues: CASSLARWETQYF. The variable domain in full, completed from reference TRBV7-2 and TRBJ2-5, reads GAGVSQSPSNKVTEKGKDVELRCDPISGHTALYWYRQSLGQGLEFLIYFQGNSAPDKSGLPSDRFSAERTGGSVSTLTIQRTQQEDSAVYLCASSLARWETQYFGPGTRLLVL.

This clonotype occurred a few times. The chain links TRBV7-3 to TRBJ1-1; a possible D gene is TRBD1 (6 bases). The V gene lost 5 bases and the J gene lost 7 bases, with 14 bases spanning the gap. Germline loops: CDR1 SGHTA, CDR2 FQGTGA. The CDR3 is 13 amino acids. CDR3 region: CASSPQGRGEAFF. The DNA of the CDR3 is TGTGCCAGCAGCCCTCAGGGGCGAGGTGAAGCTTTCTTT.

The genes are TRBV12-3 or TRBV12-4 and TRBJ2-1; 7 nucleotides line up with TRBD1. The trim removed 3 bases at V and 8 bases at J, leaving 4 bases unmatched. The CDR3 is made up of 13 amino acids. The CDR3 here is CASSFDRDDEQFF. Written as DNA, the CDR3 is TGTGCCAGCAGTTTTGACAGGGATGATGAGCAGTTCTTC.

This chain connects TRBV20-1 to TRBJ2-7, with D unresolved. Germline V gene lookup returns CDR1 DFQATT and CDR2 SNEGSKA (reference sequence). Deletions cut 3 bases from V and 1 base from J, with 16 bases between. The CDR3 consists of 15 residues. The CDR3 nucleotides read TGCAGTGCTAGTAGTCCTACCGGTATATCCTACGAGCAGTACTTC. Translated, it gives CSASSPTGISYEQYF.